These 25 T cell receptor beta chains originate from one sample sequenced in a study of cytomegalovirus exposure and HLA in healthy donors. TCRdb keeps only in-frame clones here, not all; method: immunoSEQ multiplex PCR. Here the sample spans about 170,000 clones, roughly 86% being singletons. The sequencing sample was made of PBMCs. Receptors originate from a woman between 18 and 29 years old in good health and CMV-seropositive.

This chain connects TRBV19 to TRBJ2-6, with a weak D call TRBD1 (5 bases). V lost 2 bases and J 0 bases, leaving 20 bases between the germline ends. CDR3 length: 20 amino acids. CDR1 is LNHDA and CDR2 is SQIVND in the germline V gene (reference sequence). The CDR3 DNA is TGTGCCAGTAGTATATCGGTTCGAAGGGGATGGAGCTCTGGGGCCAACGTCCTGACTTTC. Translated: CASSISVRRGWSSGANVLTF.

As concerns this clone: Other DNA sequences in the sample encode the same CDR3. The V gene is TRBV5-1, the J gene TRBJ2-3, with 11 bases fitting TRBD2. Trimming removed 0 bases from V and 3 bases from J; junction bases left unmatched: 0. Per germline, CDR1 SGHRS and CDR2 YFSETQ. The CDR3 runs 15 residues. CDR3 amino acids: CASSLGLAGTDTQYF. CDR3 coding DNA: TGCGCCAGCAGCTTGGGACTAGCGGGAACAGATACGCAGTATTTT.

A few counts support this clone. The chain uses TRBV2 and TRBJ1-4; D gene ambiguous. CDR3 length: 11 amino acids. Deletions cut 1 base from V and 13 bases from J, with 7 bases between. The germline V gene encodes CDR1 SNHLY and CDR2 FYNNEI. The chain's CDR3 is CASSEERALFF. CDR3 sequence (DNA): TGTGCCAGCAGTGAAGAGAGGGCACTGTTTTTT.

This sequence joins TRBV5-4 and TRBJ2-5, with 8 positions matching TRBD2. CDR1 is SGHNT, CDR2 YYREEE, per germline (reference sequence). The CDR3 spans 15 residues. V gave up 0 bases and J gave up 5 bases; unmatched junction bases: 6. This chain's CDR3 is CASSLAAAGDETQYF. The CDR3 DNA sequence: TGTGCCAGCAGCTTGGCGGCAGCGGGAGATGAGACCCAGTACTTC.

The chain employs TRBV5-1 and TRBJ2-1; tentatively, D is TRBD2 (5 bases). The CDR3 covers 13 residues. Germline V gives CDR1 SGHRS, CDR2 YFSETQ. With 3 bases removed from V and 6 bases from J, the gap between germline ends came to 10 bases. The CDR3 DNA reads as TGCGCCAGCAGCTCTCGGACTTCCAATGAGCAGTTCTTC. Residues: CASSSRTSNEQFF.

CDR3 residues: CASSESLADYEQYF. The CDR3, as DNA: TGCGCCAGCAGTGAGTCTCTAGCGGACTACGAGCAGTACTTC. The J gene is TRBJ2-7, the V gene TRBV10-1, with 7 bases fitting TRBD2. The CDR3 consists of 14 residues. Germline loops: CDR1 WNHNN, CDR2 SYGVQD (reference sequence). The trim removed 0 bases at V and 3 bases at J, leaving 2 bases unmatched.

The chain uses TRBV19 and TRBJ1-3; possible D gene TRBD1, 5 bases. Between the trimmed V and J ends, which lost 4 bases and 3 bases, there was a span of 16 bases. Germline V CDR1 and CDR2: LNHDA, SQIVND (reference sequence). The CDR3 runs to 16 residues. Here the CDR3 DNA reads TGTGCCAGTAGTACGGGACTATACGGGGGTGGAAACACCATATATTTT. It specifies CASSTGLYGGGNTIYF.

CDR3 amino acids: CASSLRDSETQYF. In nucleotides, the CDR3 is TGTGCCAGCTCACTCCGGGACTCAGAGACCCAGTACTTC. The chain recombines TRBV18 with TRBJ2-5; D might be TRBD2 (6 bases). Germline-derived CDR1 and CDR2 are KGHSH and LQKENI. This CDR3 comprises 13 residues. Trimming took 4 bases from V and 4 from J, leaving 10 bases between them.

This clone was recorded once. This rearrangement joins TRBV5-4 to TRBJ2-7, with 8 bases that match TRBD2. The germline CDR1 and CDR2 sequences are SGHNT and YYREEE (reference sequence). This CDR3 is 15 amino acids long. V gave up 1 base and J gave up 8 bases; unmatched junction bases: 11. The CDR3 reads CASSLRTSWGVKQYF. Here the CDR3 DNA reads TGTGCCAGCAGCTTGCGGACTAGCTGGGGTGTCAAGCAGTACTTC. Drawing the rest from reference TRBV5-4 and TRBJ2-7, the complete variable domain is ETGVTQSPTHLIKTRGQQVTLRCSSQSGHNTVSWYQQALGQGPQFIFQYYREEENGRGNFPPRFSGLQFPNYSSELNVNALELDDSALYLCASSLRTSWGVKQYFGPGTRLTVT.

The J gene is TRBJ2-1, the V gene TRBV9; 8 positions match TRBD1. The germline CDR1 and CDR2 sequences are SGDLS and YYNGEE. This CDR3 has 15 amino acids. V dropped 0 bases and J dropped 4; count of bases not matched to a gene: 3. CDR3 loop: CASSVAGTGYNEQFF. The CDR3 DNA sequence: TGTGCCAGCAGCGTAGCGGGGACAGGTTACAATGAGCAGTTCTTC.

The chain combines TRBV28 with TRBJ2-7; a possible D gene is TRBD1 (5 bases). The CDR3 contains 12 residues. CDR1 is MDHEN, CDR2 SYDVKM, per germline. With 7 bases removed from V and 0 bases from J, the gap between germline ends came to 7 bases. The CDR3 nucleotides read TGTGCCAGCAACAGGTACTCCTACGAGCAGTACTTC. Its protein product is CASNRYSYEQYF.

The chain couples TRBV7-2 to TRBJ1-5, with 10 positions matching TRBD1. Losses at the gene ends were 5 bases for V and 6 bases for J; bases not matched to a gene: 4. The CDR3 totals 14 residues. From germline, CDR1 is SGHTA and CDR2 FQGNSA. As DNA, the CDR3 is TGTGCCAGCAGCCGCGGGACAGGGGCTCAGCCCCAGCATTTT. As protein: CASSRGTGAQPQHF.

The chain carries TRBV7-6 and TRBJ2-3; D is possibly TRBD2 (6 bases). The CDR3 runs 14 residues. Germline CDR1 reads SGHVS; CDR2 reads FNYEAQ. V lost 1 base and J lost 2, with 7 bases in between. CDR3 in DNA: TGTGCCAGCAGCTTAGGCGGGGACACAGATACGCAGTATTTT. Amino acid sequence: CASSLGGDTDTQYF.

The V and J genes are TRBV11-3 and TRBJ2-1; 8 positions agree with TRBD2. After removal of 4 bases from V and 6 bases from J, the junction contained 5 bases not matched to a gene. Germline V lookup: CDR1 SGHNT, CDR2 YENEEA. CDR3 size: 14 residues. This CDR3 is CASSSRLAPNEQFF. The CDR3 region has the DNA TGTGCCAGCAGCTCCCGACTAGCGCCCAATGAGCAGTTCTTC.

This clone was seen only once. The chain couples TRBV30 to TRBJ1-2, with a weak D call TRBD1 (6 bases). The CDR3 runs to 13 residues. The ends were cut back, 0 bases at V and 5 bases at J, with 10 bases in the middle. Germline V gene lookup returns CDR1 GTSNPN and CDR2 SVGIG (reference sequence). The CDR3 sequence: CAWSVQGWYGYTF. CDR3 in DNA: TGTGCCTGGAGTGTACAGGGATGGTATGGCTACACCTTC.

This clone was observed once. The chain combines TRBV11-2 with TRBJ2-2; 8 nucleotides line up with TRBD1. This CDR3 is built from 16 residues. V trimming: 4 bases; J trimming: 4 bases; junction bases outside the gene matches: 8. CDR1 and CDR2 from the germline V gene are SGHAT and FQNNGV. The CDR3 coding sequence is TGTGCCAGCAGCTCTCCCCGACAGGGGATCACCGGGGAGCTGTTTTTT. It codes for CASSSPRQGITGELFF.

This chain joins TRBV7-9 and TRBJ2-3; 7 nucleotides line up with TRBD2. J gave up 4 bases and V 0 bases, and 4 bases lay outside the gene matches. This CDR3 comprises 15 residues. Germline V lookup: CDR1 SEHNR, CDR2 FQNEAQ (reference sequence). CDR3 sequence reads: CASSLAGGFPDTQYF. DNA of the CDR3: TGTGCCAGCAGCTTAGCGGGAGGGTTTCCAGATACGCAGTATTTT.

The chain carries TRBV28 and TRBJ2-5; TRBD2 aligns across 9 bases. CDR3 length: 15 residues. Trimming took 2 bases from V and 4 from J; bases not matched to a gene: 5. Germline V CDR1 and CDR2: MDHEN, SYDVKM. DNA for the CDR3: TGTGCCAGCAGTTTAGGGGGCGGGAGGGGAGAGACCCAGTACTTC. Its translation is CASSLGGGRGETQYF.

This rearrangement joins TRBV7-2 to TRBJ1-5; a possible D gene is TRBD1 (5 bases). V was cut by 5 bases and J by 5 bases, with 13 bases left in between. Germline CDR1 SGHTA, CDR2 FQGNSA. The CDR3 covers 14 residues. CDR3 protein: CASSPRGGDQPQHF. CDR3 sequence (DNA): TGTGCCAGCAGCCCCCGCGGGGGGGATCAGCCCCAGCATTTT.

This chain joins TRBV5-4 and TRBJ2-2; 9 nucleotides agree with TRBD1. This CDR3 has 15 amino acids. The germline V gene has CDR1 SGHNT and CDR2 YYREEE (reference sequence). V lost 4 bases and J lost 4; bases outside the gene matches: 5. CDR3 in amino acids: CASSPGQGGTGELFF. The DNA of the CDR3 is TGTGCCAGCAGCCCGGGACAGGGAGGCACCGGGGAGCTGTTTTTT.

The genes are TRBV4-1 and TRBJ2-1, with 8 positions matching TRBD2. Germline loops: CDR1 MGHRA, CDR2 YSYEKL. This CDR3 has 16 residues. J lost 6 bases, V lost 5 bases, and 12 bases had no gene match. Written as DNA, the CDR3 is TGCGCCAGCAGCGTGAAGCGGGAGCCGGTTCGCAATGAGCAGTTCTTC. Translated, it gives CASSVKREPVRNEQFF.

This chain links TRBV7-2 with TRBJ2-6; 9 positions agree with TRBD1. The V gene's germline CDR1 is SGHTA and CDR2 FQGNSA. The trim removed 4 bases at V and 0 bases at J, leaving 4 bases unmatched. The CDR3 runs to 17 residues. CDR3 in DNA: TGTGCCAGCAGCTACGGGACAGGGACCTCTGGGGCCAACGTCCTGACTTTC. Residues: CASSYGTGTSGANVLTF.

The genes are TRBV19 and TRBJ2-3; tentative D call: TRBD2 (6 bases). The V end was cut by 7 bases, the J end by 6 bases, with 14 bases between. Germline values: CDR1 LNHDA, CDR2 SQIVND (reference sequence). CDR3 size: 13 residues. CDR3 loop: CASTGTGRDTQYF. CDR3 DNA sequence: TGTGCCAGTACAGGGACTGGCAGGGATACGCAGTATTTT. Based on the CDR3 plus reference TRBV19 and TRBJ2-3, the full variable domain is DGGITQSPKYLFRKEGQNVTLSCEQNLNHDAMYWYRQDPGQGLRLIYYSQIVNDFQKGDIAEGYSVSREKKESFPLTVTSAQKNPTAFYLCASTGTGRDTQYFGPGTRLTVL.

The CDR3 sequence is CASSLMPVNTEAFF. The CDR3 nucleotides are TGTGCCAGCAGTTTGATGCCAGTGAACACTGAAGCTTTCTTT. The chain combines TRBV27 with TRBJ1-1; D is unclear. Germline V gene data show CDR1 as MNHEY and CDR2 as SMNVEV (reference sequence). The CDR3 spans 14 residues. Trimming removed 3 bases from V and 0 bases from J, with 8 bases in between.

The CDR3 DNA sequence: TGTGCCAGCAGCTTAGGACTAGCGGGGGCCGGGAGAGAGACCCAGTACTTC. It is translated as CASSLGLAGAGRETQYF. The chain links TRBV11-3 to TRBJ2-5; 12 nucleotides line up with TRBD2. The CDR3 covers 17 residues. After removal of 1 base from V and 4 bases from J, the junction contained 7 bases not matched to a gene. The germline V gene has CDR1 SGHNT and CDR2 YENEEA. Full variable domain (remainder filled in from reference TRBV11-3 and TRBJ2-5): EAGVVQSPRYKIIEKKQPVAFWCNPISGHNTLYWYLQNLGQGPELLIRYENEEAVDDSQLPKDRFSAERLKGVDSTLKIQPAELGDSAVYLCASSLGLAGAGRETQYFGPGTRLLVL.